This T cell receptor beta chain appears in the sequencing data of a study of blood T cells in healthy people across ages (dated by TCRdb to the mid-2010s). Regarding the complete study: In model experiments, roughly one uniquely barcoded TCR beta cDNA molecule per two T cells was captured by template switching. Using deep sequencing normalized with unique cDNA molecular identifiers, the study measured how TCR beta repertoire diversity changes with age. The study analyzed two additional independent replicas of 1 million unique cDNA reads from the same blood draw for two donors, one aged 18 to 30 and one aged 80 or older. Donors were grouped into four age groups: young (average about 15 years), middle-aged (roughly 37), aged (approximately 58) and long-lived (around 80). Donors of different ages were randomly distributed across sequencing lanes to avoid experimental bias.

Libraries were made using 5' RACE. These reads were obtained on an Illumina HiSeq 2500. A second about 6 to 11 cycle PCR used a sample-barcoded 5' primer and a J-beta primer mix. A template-switch 5' adaptor carrying 12 random nucleotides introduced a unique molecular identifier onto each TCR beta cDNA molecule. Each sample yielded at least 3 million CDR3-containing paired-end reads. The Mint cDNA synthesis kit, primed by a TRBC-specific oligonucleotide, was used to synthesize first-strand cDNA from all RNA. Following uracil-DNA glycosylase treatment, all cDNA underwent a first 18-cycle PCR with the universal primers M1SS and BC2_uni_R. The original pipeline was this. For normalization, 1 million high-quality reads, each with a distinct molecular identifier, were randomly selected from each sample. Reads sharing molecular identifiers were discarded rather than binned into consensus sequences. MiTCR, run with a Q25 quality threshold and the strictest error-elimination algorithm, handled CDR3 identification, clonotype clustering and error correction. Lower-bound total TCR beta diversity was estimated with a nonparametric unseen species model using Euler transformation. TCRdb took the public reads, trimmed them with fastp at Q25, ran MiXCR for clone calling and kept in-frame beta chains. Entries are consolidated by CDR3 protein sequence, retaining the most common genes and DNA. The V and J calls come from TCRdb's annotation, not from the publication. Present in this sample are 700,000 or so distinct CDR3 sequences, 22% of which were seen just once. About 22% of the sample is in the top ten clones.

Inclusive of the bounding cysteine and phenylalanine, the CDR3 is 14 residues long. Of the read, only the CDR3 DNA is kept; its 42 bases are in frame from base 1. CDR1 and CDR2 are read off the germline V gene (reference sequence) as SEHNR and FQNEAQ. Donors were 39 systemically healthy Caucasian individuals from Russia aged roughly 6 to 95 years. Approximately 10 milliliters of peripheral blood were collected from each donor into EDTA-treated Vacutainer tubes. Ficoll-Paque density-gradient centrifugation was used to isolate PBMCs, with at least 6 million per sample. Trizol reagent was used to extract total RNA from PBMCs, with at least 5 micrograms per sample. Naive CD45RAhigh/CD27high T cell percentages were measured by flow cytometry on a PBMC aliquot from every donor. This clonotype came up a few times. The target of this receptor is not known. The record has no base qualities; no much larger clone is one base away.

Results the study describes overall, beyond this receptor: Compared with the aged group, the long-lived group had more naive CD4+ T cells, fewer expanded clones and increased TCR diversity, suggesting age selection. As age increased, observed TCR beta diversity per million T cells dropped in a roughly linear way, and a significant reduction was already evident by age around 41. Because donor CMV infection status was unknown, age-related changes in expanded clonotypes were potentially confounded. Estimates of total diversity based on one million sequenced T cells were regarded as lower bounds and as underestimates. Bulk unsorted PBMC profiling prevented conclusive comparison of naive and antigen-experienced compartments. The percentage of naive T cells measured by flow cytometry correlated strongly with observed TCR beta diversity.

The receptor was derived from a man aged 65-85 years in good health. This sequence uses TRBV7-9 and TRBJ2-1; 10 central bases correspond to TRBD1. Material: blood. The CDR3 reads CVSQSGTGVSEQFF. Read as DNA, the sequence is TGTGTCAGTCAATCCGGGACAGGGGTCAGTGAGCAGTTCTTC.